The clone carrying this T cell receptor (beta chain) turned up a few times. Its antigen is not known. The V and J ends lost 7 bases and 5 bases, in that order; junction bases with no gene match: 7. Germline V gene lookup returns CDR1 MDHEN and CDR2 SYDVKM. The CDR3 runs 13 residues. The data belong to a study of CD8+ T cells in alopecia areata. General study points: It was lesional scalp, especially alopecia totalis/universalis, that showed higher clonality than normal scalp.

RNA extraction was followed by reverse transcription into cDNA, which acted as the sequencing template. The data were produced by immunoSEQ multiplex PCR, yet TCRdb's version contains in-frame clones alone and is incomplete. The table has over 150,000 clones, roughly 50% seen once. Sequencing was performed on CD8+ T cells sorted from blood. This sequence was found in a human donor in good health. This chain joins TRBV28 and TRBJ2-5, with TRBD1 matching over 7 bases. CDR3 sequence: CASMGRGIETQYF. Written as DNA, the CDR3 is TGTGCCAGCATGGGCAGGGGGATTGAGACCCAGTACTTC.